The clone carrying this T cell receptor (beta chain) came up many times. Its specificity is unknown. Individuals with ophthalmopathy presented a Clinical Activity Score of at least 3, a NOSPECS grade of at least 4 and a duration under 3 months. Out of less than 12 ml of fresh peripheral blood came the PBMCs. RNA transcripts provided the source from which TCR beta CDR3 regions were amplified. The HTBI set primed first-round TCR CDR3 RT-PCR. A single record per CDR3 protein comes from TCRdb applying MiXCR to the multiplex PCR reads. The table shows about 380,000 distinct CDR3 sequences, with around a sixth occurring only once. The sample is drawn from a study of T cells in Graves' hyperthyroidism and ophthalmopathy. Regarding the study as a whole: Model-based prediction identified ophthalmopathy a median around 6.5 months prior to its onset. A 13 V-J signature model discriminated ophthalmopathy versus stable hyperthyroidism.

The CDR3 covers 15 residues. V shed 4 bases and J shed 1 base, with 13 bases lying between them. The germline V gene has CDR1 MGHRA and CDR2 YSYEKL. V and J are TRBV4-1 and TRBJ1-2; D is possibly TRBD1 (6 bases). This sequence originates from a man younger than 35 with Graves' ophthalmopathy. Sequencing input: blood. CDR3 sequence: CASSPTQGNNYGYTF. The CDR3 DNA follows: TGCGCCAGCAGCCCGACACAGGGAAATAACTATGGCTACACCTTC.